These T cell receptor beta chains were read from a single sample in a study of OX40 agonist ivuxolimab in advanced cancers. Profiling relied on immunoSEQ multiplex PCR, and the TCRdb table lists in-frame clones only, not all of them. The sample shows roughly 89,000 clones, around 89% of them seen only once. This material consisted of CD4+ or CD8+ T cells sorted from blood, taken in a trial of the OX40 agonist ivuxolimab. All receptors come from an adult with an advanced solid tumor such as melanoma, head and neck, liver or kidney cancer. The CDR3 runs from the conserved cysteine through the conserved F or W. A D gene is named only where the DNA matches it firmly. Expanded clones get a size class; other rows say once, few or many, or leave the size out.

v_gene,d_gene,j_gene,abundance,CDR3aa,CDR3nt
TRBV27,TRBD1,TRBJ2-2,NA,CVSSPRAGQENTGELFF,TGTGTCAGCAGTCCCCGGGCAGGACAGGAAAACACCGGGGAGCTGTTTTTT
TRBV28,TRBD2,TRBJ2-1,NA,CASRRGLAGGPSYNEQFF,TGTGCCAGCAGAAGAGGACTAGCGGGAGGGCCGTCCTACAATGAGCAGTTCTTC
TRBV11-3,NA,TRBJ1-5,once,CASSQVCAPQHF,TGTGCCAGCAGCCAAGTATGTGCGCCCCAGCATTTT
TRBV4-1,NA,TRBJ2-3,NA,CASSQVQTLLSTDTQYF,TGCGCCAGCAGCCAAGTGCAGACGCTCCTCAGCACAGATACGCAGTATTTT
TRBV5-1,NA,TRBJ2-5,NA,CASSKSREGETQYF,TGCGCCAGCAGTAAAAGCAGAGAGGGAGAGACCCAGTACTTC
TRBV5-1,NA,TRBJ1-2,NA,CASSLTIWTERYGYTF,TGCGCCAGCAGCTTGACGATCTGGACAGAGAGATATGGCTACACCTTC
TRBV19,NA,TRBJ2-1,NA,CASTGEVHEQFF,TGTGCCAGTACCGGGGAGGTCCATGAGCAGTTCTTC
TRBV5-4,NA,TRBJ2-7,once,CASSLAGQGRSYEQYF,TGTGCCAGCAGCTTGGCCGGGCAGGGAAGGAGCTACGAGCAGTACTTC
TRBV11-2,TRBD1,TRBJ2-7,NA,CASSLRGTGYEQYF,TGTGCCAGCAGCTTACGGGGGACAGGTTACGAGCAGTACTTC
TRBV4-1,TRBD2,TRBJ2-1,NA,CASSQWASGHNEQFF,TGCGCCAGCAGCCAATGGGCTAGCGGACACAATGAGCAGTTCTTC
TRBV27,TRBD2,TRBJ2-3,NA,CASSLKPPRTSGRLDTQYF,TGTGCCAGCAGTTTAAAGCCCCCCAGAACTAGCGGGAGGTTGGATACGCAGTATTTT
TRBV14,NA,TRBJ1-6,NA,CASSQADRRIPNSPLHF,TGTGCCAGCAGCCAAGCCGACCGACGTATACCAAATTCACCCCTCCACTTT
TRBV5-6,TRBD1,TRBJ1-4,NA,CASSLVTGQSNEKLFF,TGTGCCAGCAGCTTGGTGACGGGACAGAGTAATGAAAAACTGTTTTTT
TRBV29-1,TRBD2,TRBJ2-3,NA,CSVVGLAGGPASDTQYF,TGCAGCGTTGTGGGGCTAGCGGGAGGACCAGCGTCAGATACGCAGTATTTT
TRBV27,NA,TRBJ2-3,once,CASFGSTDTQYF,TGTGCCAGTTTTGGAAGCACAGATACGCAGTATTTT
TRBV27,NA,TRBJ2-7,NA,CASSLKGNEQYF,TGTGCCAGCAGTTTAAAGGGAAACGAGCAGTACTTC
TRBV11-3,TRBD1,TRBJ1-2,few,CASSLPTGAGGYTF,TGTGCCAGCAGCTTGCCGACAGGGGCAGGTGGCTACACCTTC
TRBV5-6,NA,TRBJ1-1,NA,CASSVQFTEAFF,TGTGCCAGCAGTGTCCAGTTCACTGAAGCTTTCTTT
TRBV30,NA,TRBJ2-7,NA,CAWRPGGLDEQYF,TGTGCCTGGCGCCCCGGGGGCTTGGACGAGCAGTACTTC
TRBV30,TRBD1,TRBJ1-4,NA,CAWSVQGAGEKLFF,TGTGCCTGGAGTGTACAGGGGGCGGGAGAAAAACTGTTTTTT
TRBV27,NA,TRBJ2-1,NA,CATGLLNEQFF,TGTGCCACCGGACTACTCAATGAGCAGTTCTTC
TRBV7-3,NA,TRBJ2-1,NA,CASSLSGTERGNEQFF,TGTGCCAGCAGCTTATCAGGAACGGAGAGGGGCAATGAGCAGTTCTTC
TRBV19,TRBD1,TRBJ1-1,NA,CASSSHRGNTEAFF,TGTGCCAGTAGCTCTCACAGGGGGAACACTGAAGCTTTCTTT
TRBV21-1,NA,TRBJ2-1,once,CASSKEGSIAGDGEQFF,TGTGCCAGCAGCAAAGAGGGGTCCATAGCGGGGGACGGTGAGCAGTTCTTC
TRBV7-9,NA,TRBJ1-1,once,CASSWLTEAFF,TGTGCCAGCAGCTGGCTGACTGAAGCTTTCTTT
TRBV5-6,NA,TRBJ1-2,NA,CASSLGRIYGYTF,TGTGCCAGCAGCTTGGGCCGTATCTATGGCTACACCTTC
TRBV10-3,NA,TRBJ2-3,NA,CAINGRSTDTQYF,TGTGCCATCAATGGGCGGAGCACAGATACGCAGTATTTT
TRBV29-1,NA,TRBJ1-2,once,CSVERGQRGYYGYTF,TGCAGCGTTGAAAGGGGACAAAGGGGCTACTATGGCTACACCTTC